This TCR beta chain is from a study of radiation and T cells in renal cell carcinoma. Per the germline V gene, CDR1 is MNHEY and CDR2 is SVGAGI. The CDR3 is 15 amino acids. The V gene lost 2 bases and the J gene lost 8 bases, with 16 bases spanning the gap. Findings of the study overall: No pretreatment tumor biopsies were available for baseline clonotypes. Top tumor clonotypes rose in blood 2 weeks post-radiation, then contracted.

Time point indicated: baseline pretreatment blood. The treatment is: 15 Gy SBRT to primary tumor, nephrectomy 4 weeks later. Radiation-treated patients gave blood at baseline, week 2 and week 4. The tumor was a clear cell renal cell carcinoma. Sequenced by immunoSEQ multiplex PCR; TCRdb stores in-frame clones only, minus some. The profile shows some 150,000 clones, less than 90% of them singletons. In the case of this clone: Its antigen is as yet unknown.

The sample here was blood, taken from a patient whose treatment included radiotherapy and nephrectomy. The chain is built from TRBV6-5 and TRBJ2-1; perhaps TRBD1 as D (6 bases). This clonotype was sampled from a woman between 45 and 60 years old with renal cell carcinoma. In DNA, the CDR3 is TGTGCCAGCAGTTACCCCCCAGGGGAAGGCGATGAGCAGTTCTTC. Translating gives CASSYPPGEGDEQFF.